This is a list of T cell receptor beta chains from one sample in a study of blood T cells in healthy people across ages. MiXCR, applied by TCRdb to the 5' RACE reads, yields one record per CDR3 protein. In the table there are hundreds of thousands of distinct CDR3 sequences, around 46% of which are singletons. Sequenced: blood. The receptors come from a man aged 25-45 years in good health. CDR3s include the opening cysteine and the closing phenylalanine or tryptophan. Fields, in order: J gene, clone size, V gene, D gene, CDR3 DNA, CDR3 protein. A D gene is named only where the DNA matches it firmly. Clone size is given for some rows only: seen once, a few or many times, or a class if the clone is expanded.

TRBJ2-7,NA,TRBV5-6,TRBD2,TGTGCCAGCAGCTTGATTCTGGACACTAGCGCCTACGAGCAGTACTTC,CASSLILDTSAYEQYF
TRBJ1-6,NA,TRBV25-1,NA,TGTGCCAGCAGGACCTCTCTTAATTCACCCCTCCACTTT,CASRTSLNSPLHF
TRBJ2-3,NA,TRBV15,NA,TGTGCCACCAGCTCCCTCGCGGGGGCCGTAGATACGCAGTATTTT,CATSSLAGAVDTQYF
TRBJ2-7,NA,TRBV5-6,NA,TGTGCCAGCAGCTTCCCCGGGAGTAGCCCCTACGAGCAGTACTTC,CASSFPGSSPYEQYF
TRBJ1-6,few,TRBV28,NA,TGTGCCAGCAGTTTCAGCTATAATTCACCCCTCCACTTT,CASSFSYNSPLHF
TRBJ2-1,NA,TRBV12-3/TRBV12-4,NA,TGTGCCAGCAGAAACTCCCCCTCCTACAATGAGCAGTTCTTC,CASRNSPSYNEQFF
TRBJ2-7,NA,TRBV6-2/TRBV6-3,NA,TGTGCCAGCAACCGAGGGACCTACGAGCAGTACTTC,CASNRGTYEQYF
TRBJ1-5,few,TRBV4-1,NA,TGCGCCAGCAGCCTACAGACGGATAGCAATCAGCCCCAGCATTTT,CASSLQTDSNQPQHF
TRBJ1-4,NA,TRBV12-3/TRBV12-4,NA,TGTGCCAGCAGACGGACGACAACTAATGAAAAACTGTTTTTT,CASRRTTTNEKLFF
TRBJ2-7,NA,TRBV28,TRBD2,TGTGCCAGCAGTGTCCCCATAGCGGGGCAGACCTACGAGCAGTACTTC,CASSVPIAGQTYEQYF
TRBJ2-1,few,TRBV28,TRBD1,TGTGCCAGCAGCCCCGGACAGGGTCATTTCAATGAGCAGTTCTTC,CASSPGQGHFNEQFF
TRBJ2-1,NA,TRBV2,TRBD2,TGTGCCAGCACTATCGAGCGGGGGGGCCGTTATGAGCAGTTCTTC,CASTIERGGRYEQFF
TRBJ2-4,few,TRBV4-2,NA,TGTGCCAGCAGCCAAGTCGGGGGACGGGCCAAAAACATTCAGTACTTC,CASSQVGGRAKNIQYF
TRBJ2-3,NA,TRBV29-1,TRBD2,TGCAGCGTTGCAGTCGGGGGGTTAGGAGATACGCAGTATTTT,CSVAVGGLGDTQYF
TRBJ1-2,few,TRBV7-2,TRBD1,TGTGCCAGCAGCTTAATACAGGGGGCAATCGCGGTAAACGGCTACACCTTC,CASSLIQGAIAVNGYTF
TRBJ2-3,few,TRBV6-2/TRBV6-3,NA,TGTGCCAGCAGCTCTCCAAGGGGCACAGATACGCAGTATTTT,CASSSPRGTDTQYF
TRBJ2-5,once,TRBV7-9,NA,TGTGCCAGCAGCTTCCAGGTTCAAGAGACCCAGTACTTC,CASSFQVQETQYF
TRBJ2-1,NA,TRBV7-3,TRBD2,TGTGCCAGCAGCCATGGGACTAGCGCCAATGAGCAGTTCTTC,CASSHGTSANEQFF
TRBJ2-7,NA,TRBV29-1,NA,TGCAGCGTGACTACAGGGACGTACGAGCAGTACTTC,CSVTTGTYEQYF
TRBJ2-7,once,TRBV12-3/TRBV12-4,TRBD1,TGTGCCAGCAGCCCACCCTCCGACAGGGGCTACGAGCAGTACTTC,CASSPPSDRGYEQYF
TRBJ2-1,NA,TRBV2,TRBD2,TGTGCCAGCAGAAATAGCGGGGGGGCAAGCAATGAGCAGTTCTTC,CASRNSGGASNEQFF
TRBJ2-3,NA,TRBV6-2/TRBV6-3,NA,TGTGCCAGCAGTTACGGTAGGGGACTTAGCACAGATACGCAGTATTTT,CASSYGRGLSTDTQYF
TRBJ2-7,few,TRBV3-1,NA,TGTGCCAGCAGCCAAGAGCCTCTTCCCTCCTACGAGCAGTACTTC,CASSQEPLPSYEQYF
TRBJ2-7,few,TRBV3-1,NA,TGTGCCAGCAGCCCGCCGGGAGTAAACGTAAAAGCCTACGAGCAGTACTTC,CASSPPGVNVKAYEQYF
TRBJ1-2,NA,TRBV25-1,NA,TGTGCCAGCTCGGACATGATAGTCGGCTACACCTTC,CASSDMIVGYTF
TRBJ1-2,NA,TRBV6-2/TRBV6-3,NA,TGTGCCAGCAGTTACTGGGGGCGCGGAGTTCATGGCTACACCTTC,CASSYWGRGVHGYTF
TRBJ2-4,NA,TRBV2,NA,TGTGCCAGCACCGGGGAGGCAAACATTCAGTACTTC,CASTGEANIQYF